In its sample, the clone carrying this T cell receptor (beta chain) was seen a few times. Per the original methods: Quantification of nucleated cells was approximated via reference gene primer amplification. Repertoires were generated with immunoSEQ multiplex PCR, while TCRdb's copy carries only in-frame clones and drops some. V and J calls and clone size are given by that table; D and trimming were obtained from the DNA. Of over 200,000 clones listed, 75% to 90% are singletons. Deletions cut 4 bases from V and 1 base from J, with 11 bases between. The CDR3 contains 14 residues. Germline-derived CDR1 and CDR2 are SGHKS and YYEKEE (reference sequence). The sample belongs to a study of blood T cell repertoires in COVID-19. Whole-study context: Sources were T cells, B-cell-depleted T cells, or PBMCs; the material itself was cDNA or gDNA.

All enrollees were about 18 to 100 years old and from roughly 26 US areas. The specimen sequenced was PBMCs or T cells enriched from blood (not recorded which). V usage is TRBV5-5 and J usage is TRBJ1-1; perhaps TRBD1 as D (5 bases). The origin of this receptor is a woman younger than 45 who had been exposed to COVID-19. CDR3 region: CASSGGAGNTEAFF. CDR3 DNA sequence: TGTGCCAGCAGCGGAGGGGCCGGGAACACTGAAGCTTTCTTT. Full variable domain (outside the CDR3, taken from reference TRBV5-5 and TRBJ1-1): DAGVTQSPTHLIKTRGQQVTLRCSPISGHKSVSWYQQVLGQGPQFIFQYYEKEERGRGNFPDRFSARQFPNYSSELNVNALLLGDSALYLCASSGGAGNTEAFFGQGTRLTVV.